The rows below give T cell receptor beta chains drawn from one sample of a study of blood T cells in healthy people across ages. One entry per CDR3 protein, called by TCRdb with MiXCR from the 5' RACE reads. The data show about a million distinct CDR3 sequences, more than 30% seen once. The specimen was blood. The receptors stem from a man younger than 30 in good health. The CDR3 runs from the conserved cysteine through the conserved F or W. A D gene is named only where the DNA matches it firmly. Part of the rows lack a size; the others show once, few, many or a class for expanded clones.

j_call: TRBJ1-4
v_call: TRBV30
d_call: .
clone_size: few
cdr3_aa: CAWTGPTNEKLFF
cdr3_nt: TGTGCCTGGACCGGCCCTACTAATGAAAAACTGTTTTTT

j_call: TRBJ2-7
v_call: TRBV5-1
d_call: .
clone_size: many
cdr3_aa: CASSLGQESYEQYF
cdr3_nt: TGCGCCAGCAGCTTGGGACAGGAGTCCTACGAGCAGTACTTC

j_call: TRBJ1-1
v_call: TRBV7-2
d_call: .
clone_size: .
cdr3_aa: CASSLAHRRVTEAFF
cdr3_nt: TGTGCCAGCAGCTTAGCCCACCGCAGGGTGACTGAAGCTTTCTTT

j_call: TRBJ2-2
v_call: TRBV12-3/TRBV12-4
d_call: .
clone_size: few
cdr3_aa: CASVLTGELFF
cdr3_nt: TGTGCCAGCGTGCTCACCGGGGAGCTGTTTTTT

j_call: TRBJ2-7
v_call: TRBV27
d_call: TRBD1
clone_size: .
cdr3_aa: CASSPQGSPLYEQYF
cdr3_nt: TGTGCCAGCAGCCCACAGGGGAGTCCCCTCTACGAGCAGTACTTC

j_call: TRBJ2-5
v_call: TRBV10-3
d_call: TRBD2
clone_size: .
cdr3_aa: CAISGTSGEQYF
cdr3_nt: TGTGCCATCAGTGGGACTAGCGGTGAGCAGTACTTC

j_call: TRBJ2-3
v_call: TRBV6-1
d_call: .
clone_size: once
cdr3_aa: CASRNYAGTDTQYF
cdr3_nt: TGTGCCAGCAGGAATTACGCGGGCACAGATACGCAGTATTTT

j_call: TRBJ2-1
v_call: TRBV7-2
d_call: TRBD2
clone_size: few
cdr3_aa: CASSLNQERGAYNEQFF
cdr3_nt: TGTGCCAGCAGCTTAAATCAGGAGCGGGGGGCCTACAATGAGCAGTTCTTC

j_call: TRBJ2-1
v_call: TRBV9
d_call: .
clone_size: few
cdr3_aa: CASADSVRSSYNEQFF
cdr3_nt: TGTGCCAGCGCCGACTCAGTACGGAGCTCCTACAATGAGCAGTTCTTC

j_call: TRBJ1-2
v_call: TRBV5-1
d_call: .
clone_size: many
cdr3_aa: CASSLGQGGYTF
cdr3_nt: TGTGCCAGCAGTTTAGGGCAGGGAGGCTACACCTTC

j_call: TRBJ1-2
v_call: TRBV7-2
d_call: .
clone_size: .
cdr3_aa: CASSTEGRAYGYTF
cdr3_nt: TGTGCCAGCAGCACCGAGGGACGGGCCTATGGCTACACCTTC

j_call: TRBJ2-3
v_call: TRBV3-1
d_call: .
clone_size: .
cdr3_aa: CASSQDPGPLGDTQYF
cdr3_nt: TGTGCCAGCAGCCAAGATCCGGGACCCCTTGGTGATACGCAGTATTTT

j_call: TRBJ2-1
v_call: TRBV20-1
d_call: .
clone_size: .
cdr3_aa: CSARGQGRGSSYNEQFF
cdr3_nt: TGCAGTGCTAGGGGCCAGGGAAGGGGAAGCTCCTACAATGAGCAGTTCTTC

j_call: TRBJ2-5
v_call: TRBV4-1
d_call: .
clone_size: few
cdr3_aa: CASSQDPPVPLTQETQYF
cdr3_nt: TGCGCCAGCAGCCAAGACCCACCAGTCCCGCTCACCCAAGAGACCCAGTACTTC

j_call: TRBJ2-1
v_call: TRBV14
d_call: .
clone_size: few
cdr3_aa: CASSPRQTRYNEQFF
cdr3_nt: TGTGCCAGCAGCCCTCGACAGACCCGCTACAATGAGCAGTTCTTC

j_call: TRBJ1-2
v_call: TRBV7-9
d_call: .
clone_size: .
cdr3_aa: CASSLFRDLLYGHTF
cdr3_nt: TGTGCCAGCAGCTTATTTCGGGACCTACTTTATGGCCACACCTTC

j_call: TRBJ2-2
v_call: TRBV4-1
d_call: .
clone_size: .
cdr3_aa: CASSQDSSTGELFF
cdr3_nt: TGCGCCAGCAGCCAAGATTCGTCGACCGGGGAGCTGTTTTTT

j_call: TRBJ1-2
v_call: TRBV7-9
d_call: TRBD1
clone_size: many
cdr3_aa: CASSSITGDNYGYTF
cdr3_nt: TGTGCCAGCAGCTCAATTACAGGGGATAACTATGGCTACACCTTC

j_call: TRBJ2-6
v_call: TRBV24-1
d_call: TRBD1
clone_size: .
cdr3_aa: CATGQGEFGANVLTF
cdr3_nt: TGTGCCACCGGGCAGGGGGAATTTGGGGCCAACGTCCTGACTTTC

j_call: TRBJ2-7
v_call: TRBV28
d_call: .
clone_size: .
cdr3_aa: CASSLRGGVEGQYF
cdr3_nt: TGTGCCAGCAGTTTAAGGGGCGGGGTTGAAGGGCAGTACTTC

j_call: TRBJ1-5
v_call: TRBV20-1
d_call: .
clone_size: few
cdr3_aa: CSARETHRVGQPQHF
cdr3_nt: TGCAGTGCTAGAGAGACGCACAGGGTAGGTCAGCCCCAGCATTTT

j_call: TRBJ1-2
v_call: TRBV14
d_call: TRBD1
clone_size: .
cdr3_aa: CASSPQRTGTPYGYTF
cdr3_nt: TGTGCCAGCAGCCCACAAAGGACAGGGACTCCCTATGGCTACACCTTC

j_call: TRBJ2-2
v_call: TRBV6-5
d_call: .
clone_size: few
cdr3_aa: CASSYGQGGMFF
cdr3_nt: TGTGCCAGCAGTTACGGCCAGGGGGGGATGTTTTTT

j_call: TRBJ1-2
v_call: TRBV7-2
d_call: TRBD1
clone_size: .
cdr3_aa: CASSLGPGQGLYGYTF
cdr3_nt: TGTGCCAGCAGCCTTGGACCAGGACAGGGGCTCTATGGCTACACCTTC

j_call: TRBJ2-2
v_call: TRBV9
d_call: TRBD2
clone_size: .
cdr3_aa: CASSVGLAANTGELFF
cdr3_nt: TGTGCCAGCAGCGTAGGGCTAGCGGCCAACACCGGGGAGCTGTTTTTT

j_call: TRBJ2-3
v_call: TRBV29-1
d_call: .
clone_size: .
cdr3_aa: CSVGAGRGTDTQYF
cdr3_nt: TGCAGCGTTGGGGCAGGAAGGGGTACAGATACGCAGTATTTT

j_call: TRBJ2-1
v_call: TRBV5-1
d_call: .
clone_size: .
cdr3_aa: CASSLQMPLRYNEQFF
cdr3_nt: TGCGCCAGCAGCTTGCAAATGCCGCTACGCTACAATGAGCAGTTCTTC

j_call: TRBJ1-2
v_call: TRBV20-1
d_call: TRBD1
clone_size: .
cdr3_aa: CSAIRQGIYGYTF
cdr3_nt: TGCAGTGCTATAAGACAGGGGATCTATGGCTACACCTTC

j_call: TRBJ2-5
v_call: TRBV3-1
d_call: .
clone_size: .
cdr3_aa: CASSQDYGTDLQETQYF
cdr3_nt: TGTGCCAGCAGCCAAGATTACGGCACAGACCTCCAAGAGACCCAGTACTTC

j_call: TRBJ2-1
v_call: TRBV11-2
d_call: TRBD2
clone_size: .
cdr3_aa: CANSTVAGGPYNEQFF
cdr3_nt: TGTGCCAATTCCACAGTAGCGGGGGGACCTTACAATGAGCAGTTCTTC

j_call: TRBJ1-6
v_call: TRBV6-1
d_call: .
clone_size: few
cdr3_aa: CASSQGHYNSPLHF
cdr3_nt: TGTGCCAGCAGCCAGGGACATTATAATTCACCCCTCCACTTT

j_call: TRBJ2-2
v_call: TRBV6-5
d_call: .
clone_size: .
cdr3_aa: CASSTGTTSGTGELFF
cdr3_nt: TGTGCCAGCAGTACTGGGACCACGTCGGGCACCGGGGAGCTGTTTTTT

j_call: TRBJ2-5
v_call: TRBV5-1
d_call: .
clone_size: few
cdr3_aa: CASSLEAGQETQYF
cdr3_nt: TGCGCCAGCAGCTTGGAGGCAGGCCAAGAGACCCAGTACTTC

j_call: TRBJ1-6
v_call: TRBV13
d_call: TRBD1
clone_size: .
cdr3_aa: CASSPGTAYNSPLHF
cdr3_nt: TGTGCCAGCAGCCCAGGGACAGCCTATAATTCACCCCTCCACTTT

j_call: TRBJ2-3
v_call: TRBV11-2
d_call: .
clone_size: .
cdr3_aa: CASSPFSGSTDTQYF
cdr3_nt: TGTGCCAGCAGCCCCTTTAGTGGTAGCACTGATACGCAGTATTTT

j_call: TRBJ2-1
v_call: TRBV15
d_call: .
clone_size: few
cdr3_aa: CATSRDRPSANEQFF
cdr3_nt: TGTGCCACCAGCAGAGATCGCCCCTCCGCCAATGAGCAGTTCTTC

j_call: TRBJ2-1
v_call: TRBV3-1
d_call: .
clone_size: .
cdr3_aa: CASSQDRTDNEQFF
cdr3_nt: TGTGCCAGCAGCCAAGACCGCACGGACAATGAGCAGTTCTTC

j_call: TRBJ1-5
v_call: TRBV6-2/TRBV6-3
d_call: TRBD1
clone_size: few
cdr3_aa: CASSSLDRGNQPQHF
cdr3_nt: TGTGCCAGCAGTTCCTTGGACAGGGGCAATCAGCCCCAGCATTTT

j_call: TRBJ2-7
v_call: TRBV5-5
d_call: .
clone_size: few
cdr3_aa: CASSKHQGGEQYF
cdr3_nt: TGTGCCAGCAGCAAGCATCAGGGTGGTGAGCAGTACTTC

j_call: TRBJ2-7
v_call: TRBV11-2
d_call: .
clone_size: few
cdr3_aa: CASSFGRGDYNEQYF
cdr3_nt: TGTGCCAGCAGCTTTGGCAGGGGAGACTACAATGAGCAGTACTTC

j_call: TRBJ2-3
v_call: TRBV28
d_call: .
clone_size: .
cdr3_aa: CASSTSSGLNTQYF
cdr3_nt: TGTGCCAGCAGCACCTCTTCAGGGTTAAATACGCAGTATTTT

j_call: TRBJ2-1
v_call: TRBV7-2
d_call: TRBD2
clone_size: many
cdr3_aa: CASSLGGSGGATDEQFF
cdr3_nt: TGTGCCAGCAGCTTAGGAGGAAGCGGGGGGGCAACCGATGAGCAGTTCTTC

j_call: TRBJ2-3
v_call: TRBV9
d_call: .
clone_size: few
cdr3_aa: CASSVGQSDTQYF
cdr3_nt: TGTGCCAGCAGCGTAGGACAGTCGGATACGCAGTATTTT

j_call: TRBJ2-7
v_call: TRBV20-1
d_call: TRBD2
clone_size: .
cdr3_aa: CSARGSGAHYNEQYF
cdr3_nt: TGCAGTGCTAGAGGAAGCGGGGCGCACTACAATGAGCAGTACTTC

j_call: TRBJ1-5
v_call: TRBV20-1
d_call: .
clone_size: few
cdr3_aa: CSANRGGLQPQHF
cdr3_nt: TGCAGTGCCAATCGTGGAGGCTTGCAGCCCCAGCATTTT

j_call: TRBJ2-1
v_call: TRBV7-9
d_call: .
clone_size: .
cdr3_aa: CASSVPFVPCNEQFF
cdr3_nt: TGTGCCAGCAGCGTCCCGTTCGTTCCCTGCAATGAGCAGTTCTTC

j_call: TRBJ1-2
v_call: TRBV5-1
d_call: .
clone_size: .
cdr3_aa: CASSPEVNYGYTF
cdr3_nt: TGCGCCAGCAGCCCAGAGGTAAACTATGGCTACACCTTC

j_call: TRBJ1-2
v_call: TRBV7-3
d_call: TRBD1
clone_size: .
cdr3_aa: CASSLNGRGQNYGYTF
cdr3_nt: TGTGCCAGCAGCTTAAATGGCAGGGGGCAAAACTATGGCTACACCTTC

j_call: TRBJ2-1
v_call: TRBV7-8
d_call: TRBD1
clone_size: few
cdr3_aa: CASSRRQGSWNEQFF
cdr3_nt: TGTGCCAGCAGCCGTCGACAGGGGAGTTGGAATGAGCAGTTCTTC

j_call: TRBJ1-6
v_call: TRBV20-1
d_call: .
clone_size: .
cdr3_aa: CSARVSAELSNSPLHF
cdr3_nt: TGCAGTGCTAGAGTATCGGCAGAACTTTCTAATTCACCCCTCCACTTT

j_call: TRBJ1-4
v_call: TRBV7-9
d_call: .
clone_size: .
cdr3_aa: CASSQTDGATNEKLFF
cdr3_nt: TGTGCCAGCAGCCAAACGGACGGAGCAACTAATGAAAAACTGTTTTTT

j_call: TRBJ1-4
v_call: TRBV27
d_call: .
clone_size: few
cdr3_aa: CATGRSGEKLFF
cdr3_nt: TGTGCCACAGGCAGGTCAGGGGAAAAACTGTTTTTT

j_call: TRBJ2-3
v_call: TRBV27
d_call: .
clone_size: few
cdr3_aa: CATSRTADTQYF
cdr3_nt: TGTGCCACCTCGAGGACGGCAGATACGCAGTATTTT

j_call: TRBJ2-5
v_call: TRBV6-2/TRBV6-3
d_call: .
clone_size: .
cdr3_aa: CASSYPRELEEETQYF
cdr3_nt: TGTGCCAGCAGTTACCCACGGGAGTTAGAAGAAGAGACCCAGTACTTC